This T cell receptor (beta chain) was obtained from a study of T cell responses to AZD1222 COVID-19 vaccine. Study results and limitations: Clonal diversity may have been underestimated, and the donors were mostly white British, with more females than males.

The method was immunoSEQ multiplex PCR; TCRdb's version includes in-frame clones alone and lacks a portion of them. This repertoire shows approximately 80,000 clones, roughly nine tenths found once; its top ten account for 3.3%. Samples with a second dose at about 4 or about 12 weeks were pooled together. CDR1 SEHNR and CDR2 FQNEAQ come from the germline V gene (reference sequence). V lost 8 bases to trimming and J lost 10 bases, with 12 bases between them. The CDR3 extends over 12 amino acids. This clone was picked up a small number of times. What it binds is unknown. The rearrangement links TRBV7-9 to TRBJ1-6; D call uncertain. This receptor was obtained from an adult who received the AZD1222 COVID-19 vaccine. The material sequenced was peripheral blood, taken 28 days after the second AZD1222 dose. CDR3 nucleotides: TGTGCCAGCCTCTCTCCAGGCTCACCCCTCCACTTT. It specifies CASLSPGSPLHF. The complete variable domain, with remaining parts taken from reference TRBV7-9 and TRBJ1-6, reads DTGVSQNPRHKITKRGQNVTFRCDPISEHNRLYWYRQTLGQGPEFLTYFQNEAQLEKSRLLSDRFSAERPKGSFSTLEIQRTEQGDSAMYLCASLSPGSPLHFGNGTRLTVT.